The 9 T cell receptor beta chains listed next were all sequenced from one sample in a study of cytomegalovirus exposure and HLA in healthy donors. The assay was immunoSEQ multiplex PCR, and TCRdb's table has in-frame clones only and misses some. In the table there are 130,000 or so clones, roughly 89% of which are singletons. The sequenced sample consisted of PBMCs. Source of these receptors: a man aged 30 to 39 in good health and CMV-seronegative.

This rearrangement joins TRBV5-4 to TRBJ1-6; no definite D call. The CDR3 loop spans 16 amino acids. V lost 0 bases and J 7 bases, leaving 14 bases between the germline ends. Per the germline V gene, CDR1 is SGHNT and CDR2 is YYREEE (reference sequence). The CDR3 region is CASSLGLRSGNSPLHF. CDR3 nucleotides: TGTGCCAGCAGCTTGGGCCTCCGGTCGGGGAATTCACCCCTCCACTTT.

This chain links TRBV30 with TRBJ2-2, with D possibly matching TRBD2 (6 bases). The V and J ends lost 7 bases and 6 bases respectively, with 24 bases between them. Germline CDR1 GTSNPN, CDR2 SVGIG (reference sequence). This CDR3 comprises 16 residues. The CDR3 reads CASNREHQGRAGELFF. CDR3 coding DNA: TGTGCCTCCAACCGGGAGCACCAAGGACGCGCCGGGGAGCTGTTTTTT.

V is TRBV5-8 and J is TRBJ2-5; 9 nucleotides agree with TRBD1. Germline CDR1 reads SGHTS; CDR2 reads YDEGEE. V dropped 0 bases and J dropped 5; count of bases not matched to a gene: 8. The CDR3 loop spans 16 amino acids. The CDR3 region has the DNA TGTGCCAGCAGCTTGGCCGGACAGGGGATTGGGGAGACCCAGTACTTC. It encodes CASSLAGQGIGETQYF.

This clone showed up just a few times. CDR3 bases: TGCGCCAGCAGGGCCTCAACGAACACTGAAGCTTTCTTT. Translated: CASRASTNTEAFF. The chain links TRBV5-1 to TRBJ1-1; D call uncertain. Germline loops: CDR1 SGHRS, CDR2 YFSETQ. The CDR3 extends over 13 amino acids. The V end was cut by 5 bases, the J end by 1 base, with 9 bases between. The full variable domain, rest sourced from reference TRBV5-1 and TRBJ1-1, is KAGVTQTPRYLIKTRGQQVTLSCSPISGHRSVSWYQQTPGQGLQFLFEYFSETQRNKGNFPGRFSGRQFSNSRSEMNVSTLELGDSALYLCASRASTNTEAFFGQGTRLTVV.

This clone was counted between two and nine times. The chain combines TRBV5-1 with TRBJ2-7, with a weak D call TRBD1 (6 bases). There are 14 residues in the CDR3. Germline V gives CDR1 SGHRS, CDR2 YFSETQ. Trimming removed 4 bases at V and 0 bases at J, with 11 bases between. Here the CDR3 reads CASSRDTDSYEQYF. CDR3 nucleotides: TGCGCCAGCAGCAGGGACACAGACTCCTACGAGCAGTACTTC.

The genes are TRBV11-3 and TRBJ2-7; D perhaps matches TRBD2 (7 bases). The CDR3 runs to 16 residues. Germline-derived CDR1 and CDR2 are SGHNT and YENEEA. The V end lost 2 bases, the J end lost 3 bases, and 17 bases lay between the germline ends. The CDR3 reads CASSLSGTNGRYEQYF. Here the CDR3 DNA reads TGTGCCAGCAGCTTAAGCGGGACAAACGGCCGCTACGAGCAGTACTTC.

This chain connects TRBV4-1 to TRBJ1-3; D ambiguous. CDR1 and CDR2 (germline): MGHRA, YSYEKL. V shed 7 bases and J shed 0 bases, with 13 bases lying between them. CDR3 length: 15 residues. CDR3 residues: CASTQEGNSGNTIYF. As DNA, the CDR3 is TGCGCCAGCACCCAGGAGGGCAACTCTGGAAACACCATATATTTT.

This clone appeared a single time. V and J are TRBV6-6 and TRBJ1-6; the D gene is possibly TRBD1 (5 bases). Trimming pared 5 bases from V and 8 bases from J, leaving 19 bases between. From germline, CDR1 is MNHNY and CDR2 SVGAGI (reference sequence). The CDR3 covers 16 residues. The DNA of the CDR3 is TGTGCCAGCAGTCCCTCCGGGTACAGGCTCCATTCACCCCTCCACTTT. Translation gives CASSPSGYRLHSPLHF.

This chain uses TRBV6-6 with TRBJ2-1, with 7 bases lining up with TRBD1. Germline-derived CDR1 and CDR2 are MNHNY and SVGAGI (reference sequence). The trim removed 2 bases at V and 10 bases at J, leaving 11 bases unmatched. The CDR3 totals 15 residues. The CDR3 sequence: CASSYEGWDSAEQFF. In DNA, the CDR3 is TGTGCCAGCAGTTACGAAGGATGGGACAGCGCCGAGCAGTTCTTC.